This T cell receptor (beta chain) was identified in a study of blood T cells in healthy people across ages (dated by TCRdb to between 2014 and 2017). Broadly, across the study: In model experiments, roughly one uniquely barcoded TCR beta cDNA molecule per two T cells was captured by template switching. To track age-related changes in TCR beta repertoire diversity, the study relied on deep sequencing normalized with unique cDNA molecular identifiers. The donors were divided into four age groups: young (average about 15 years), middle-aged (roughly 40), aged (approximately 59) and long-lived (roughly 82). To avoid experimental bias, donors of different ages were distributed randomly across sequencing lanes. The study analyzed two additional independent replicas of 1 million unique cDNA reads from the same blood draw for two donors, one aged 18 to 30 and one aged 80 or older.

Note on this clonotype: Its recognized antigen is unknown. The input lacks base qualities; no much larger clone sits a single base away.

Donors were roughly 40 systemically healthy Caucasian individuals from Russia aged 6 to 90 years. Ten milliliters of peripheral blood were drawn from each donor into EDTA-treated Vacutainer tubes. Ficoll-Paque density-gradient centrifugation was used to isolate PBMCs, with at least 6 million per sample. Total RNA, at least 6 micrograms per sample, was extracted from PBMCs with Trizol reagent. The percentages of naive CD45RAhigh/CD27high T cells were determined by flow cytometry on a PBMC aliquot from every donor. The protocol used for the library was 5' RACE. The sequencer was an Illumina HiSeq 2500. The second PCR ran for about 7 to 11 cycles and used a J-beta primer mix along with a sample-barcoded 5' primer. A unique molecular identifier was introduced onto each TCR beta cDNA molecule by a template-switch 5' adaptor carrying 12 random nucleotides. At least 2.5 million CDR3-containing paired-end reads were obtained from each sample. First-strand cDNA was synthesized from all RNA with the Mint cDNA synthesis kit, primed by a TRBC-specific oligonucleotide. Following uracil-DNA glycosylase treatment, all cDNA underwent a first 18-cycle PCR with the universal primers M1SS and BC2_uni_R. The study's own analysis went as follows. For normalization, 1 million high-quality reads, each with a distinct molecular identifier, were randomly selected from each sample. Instead of being binned into consensus sequences, reads that shared molecular identifiers were thrown out. MiTCR, with a Q25 quality threshold and the strictest error-elimination algorithm, was used for CDR3 identification, clonotype clustering and error correction. Lower-bound total TCR beta diversity was estimated with a nonparametric unseen species model using Euler transformation. TCRdb trimmed public reads at Q25 via fastp, called clones via MiXCR and kept in-frame beta chains. All rows with the same CDR3 protein become a single entry with the most common DNA and genes. These V and J calls are TCRdb output, not the study's own analysis. Counted in this sample were 600,000 to 850,000 distinct CDR3 sequences; about 42% of them appeared once. The top ten hold around 20% of the sample.

General findings and caveats noted by the study authors: Estimates of total diversity based on one million sequenced T cells were considered lower bounds and underestimates. Since profiling was done on bulk unsorted PBMCs, naive and antigen-experienced compartments could not be conclusively compared. Compared with the aged group, the long-lived group had more naive CD4+ T cells, fewer expanded clones and increased TCR diversity, a pattern suggesting age selection. There was a strong correlation between observed TCR beta diversity and the percentage of naive T cells measured by flow cytometry. Because donor CMV infection status was unknown, age-related changes in expanded clonotypes were potentially confounded. As age increased, observed TCR beta diversity per million T cells dropped in a roughly linear way, and a significant reduction was already evident by age around 41.

The sample consisted of blood. This TCR came from a woman aged 55-70 years in good health.

This receptor has the CDR3 CASSERPNNEQFF. The sequence in DNA is TGCGCCAGCAGTGAGCGGCCGAACAATGAGCAGTTCTTC. This sequence uses TRBV10-1 and TRBJ2-1; the D gene is unclear. For CDR1 and CDR2, the germline V gene (reference sequence) lists WNHNN and SYGVQD. The CDR3 has 13 amino acids, counting the end cysteine and phenylalanine. Of all the DNA, just the CDR3 is kept, 39 bases in frame from base 1. Deletion took 2 bases off V and 5 bases off J, with a span of 7 bases between the germline ends.